This TCR beta chain is from a study of blood T cell repertoires in COVID-19. Per the germline V gene, CDR1 is KGHDR and CDR2 is SFDVKD. Between the trimmed V and J ends, which lost 3 bases and 4 bases, there was a span of 11 bases. The CDR3 contains 14 residues. Method: immunoSEQ multiplex PCR; TCRdb's copy keeps in-frame clones and lacks some. The sample has 120,000 to 150,000 clones; 65% to 85% are singletons. The specimen was peripheral blood. The receptor was derived from a human donor in a cohort sampled during active COVID-19. The rearrangement uses TRBV24-1 and TRBJ2-5; D possibly corresponds to TRBD1 (5 bases). CDR3 in amino acids: CATSDSDRGETQYF. CDR3 coding DNA: TGTGCCACCAGTGATAGTGACAGAGGAGAGACCCAGTACTTC.